This T cell receptor (beta chain) emerged from a study of CD8 T cells in Susac syndrome. The diagnostic criteria for definite or probable disease, as recently defined, were met by the patients with Susac syndrome. Negative isolation yielded CD4+ and CD8+ T cells, and FACS enriched TEMRA cells. Whole-study results and caveats: It was acknowledged by the study that relatively few individuals were included in its TCR sequencing and HLA analysis.

This CDR3 contains 14 residues. V was shortened by 8 bases and J by 3 bases, with 15 bases between the two germline ends. From germline, CDR1 is SNHLY and CDR2 FYNNEI. Reverse transcription used roughly 0.5 to 1 ug RNA and random hexamers. TCRdb passed the immunoSEQ multiplex PCR reads through MiXCR, listing each CDR3 protein once. The table shows over 130,000 distinct CDR3 sequences, with roughly 94% occurring only once. For this clonotype: Its specificity is unknown.

What was sequenced was CD4+ T cells from PBMCs. This TCR was recovered from a human donor with Susac syndrome. This rearrangement joins TRBV2 to TRBJ2-3, with D perhaps TRBD2 (6 bases). The DNA for the CDR3 is TGTGCCAGCGACCGGGACTCCCAAACAGATACGCAGTATTTT. Amino acid sequence: CASDRDSQTDTQYF. Combining the CDR3 with reference TRBV2 and TRBJ2-3 gives the whole variable domain EPEVTQTPSHQVTQMGQEVILRCVPISNHLYFYWYRQILGQKVEFLVSFYNNEISEKSEIFDDQFSVERPDGSNFTLKIRSTKLEDSAMYFCASDRDSQTDTQYFGPGTRLTVL.